This T cell receptor beta chain emerged from a study of blood T cell repertoires in COVID-19 (TCRdb year 2020). For the study in its entirety: Collaborator samples came from the United States, Italy and Spain and covered acute and convalescent phases of COVID-19. Where available, HLA class I and class II types were taken from metadata supplied by the sample provider and were not determined by assay-based typing. The material from the prospective study consisted of cDNA or gDNA derived from T cells, B-cell-depleted T cells, or PBMCs. The repertoires were released in a freely available public database meant as a resource for research on the immune response to SARS-CoV-2. Subjects who had been exposed to COVID-19, were actively infected with it, or had recovered from it provided the deeply sampled blood TCRbeta repertoires that made up the dataset. The samples were drawn from the first 160 participants of the ongoing ImmuneRACE study and from 950 to 1,500 subjects provided by 6 global collaborators. The sample metadata nearly always contained a de-identified subject ID, COVID-19 status, age in years and sex. The investigation overall reported the following: Clinical and demographic metadata were provided uncurated, with the amount varying by source and participant.

TCRbeta CDR3 regions were amplified from genomic DNA using the immunoSEQ Assay, a bias-controlled multiplex PCR. From the authors' description of their analysis: Nucleated cell counts per sample were estimated from amplification of reference gene primers within the assay. To quantify the absolute abundance of each unique TCRbeta CDR3 rearrangement, sequence reads were collapsed and filtered. For each sample, productive Simpson clonality was calculated as the square root of Simpson's diversity index over productive rearrangements. TCRdb obtained this table from immuneACCESS and retained in-frame rearrangements with V and J assigned. These tables miss some clones; where compared with another copy, unresolved V genes account for less than half of the shortfall, and the remainder is unexplained. Clone size and V and J calls were adopted from that table, with D and trimming inferred from the DNA. This sample lists 150,000 or so clones; roughly nine tenths were detected once. The ten largest make up 0.45% to 0.65% of the sample.

The collaborating institutions used their own protocols to collect whole blood in K2EDTA tubes. Collaborator samples were shipped for TCRbeta analysis as frozen whole blood, isolated PBMCs, or DNA extracted from either sample type. Looking up the germline V gene yields CDR1 SGHTA and CDR2 FQGNSA. From the cysteine up to the phenylalanine, the CDR3 has a length of 16 residues. Only the CDR3 part of the read is kept: 48 bases, read in frame from the first base. Trimming at the junction amounts to 4 bases on V and 3 bases on J, and the germline ends lie 19 bases apart. A note on this clone: Its antigen is unknown. No much larger clonotype is one base removed from it; base qualities were not supplied.

This clonotype was obtained from a man aged 45-65 years with acute or convalescent COVID-19. In this chain, TRBV7-2 is recombined with TRBJ2-7; the D gene is possibly TRBD1, with 5 bases matching. The sample comprised peripheral blood. The DNA sequence follows: TGTGCCAGCAGCTATGCCTTTGGTAGGGGCGGCTACGAGCAGTACTTC. The resulting protein is CASSYAFGRGGYEQYF.